The T cell receptor beta chain described here comes from a study of blood T cell repertoires in COVID-19. Study in general: The samples span acute and convalescent COVID-19 from the United States, Italy and Spain. In each case, the material was cDNA or gDNA derived from T cells, B-cell-depleted T cells, or PBMCs.

The V gene end was trimmed by 1 base and the J gene end by 4 bases; junction bases not matched to a gene: 11. The CDR3 extends over 17 amino acids. Germline CDR1 SNHLY, CDR2 FYNNEI. Per the original methods: Researchers report that nucleated cell counts were estimated from reference gene primer amplification. The repertoire was sequenced with immunoSEQ multiplex PCR; TCRdb's copy has only in-frame clones and lacks some. From that table come the V and J calls and clone size; the DNA was used to work out D and trimming. The sample gives roughly 140,000 clones, more than 75% of which show up once; approximately 5.4% is in the top ten.

The chain links TRBV2 to TRBJ2-7; 9 bases line up with TRBD2. Sequencing was carried out using peripheral blood. The TCR was taken from a human donor in a cohort sampled during active COVID-19. The CDR3 DNA follows: TGTGCCAGCAGTGAAGGGAGGGGCAGCGGGAGGCGGTACGAGCAGTACTTC. As protein: CASSEGRGSGRRYEQYF.